This is a list of T cell receptor beta chains from one sample in a study of OX40 agonist ivuxolimab in advanced cancers. The data were produced by immunoSEQ multiplex PCR, yet TCRdb's version contains in-frame clones alone and is incomplete. This repertoire shows over 25,000 clones, about 81% found once; its top ten account for over 20%. Source: CD4+ or CD8+ T cells sorted from blood, taken in a trial of the OX40 agonist ivuxolimab. The receptors here all came from an adult with an advanced solid tumor such as melanoma, head and neck, liver or kidney cancer. Both conserved end residues are trimmed from each CDR3. The order of the fields is CDR3 protein, D gene, V gene. D genes are given only for firm matches.

ASSFSAGELF | . | TRBV7-9
ASSFLGSRGEQF | . | TRBV27
AWSVDGYEQY | . | TRBV30
ASSLFGGGNNEQF | . | TRBV5-1
AWNWGKEQY | . | TRBV30
ASSFVRGSYYNEQF | . | TRBV28
ASSAGGHTDTQY | TRBD2 | TRBV6-1
ASSLTQGGTQY | . | TRBV7-3
AFRPMNTEAF | . | TRBV30
ASSISTGGVEQY | TRBD1 | TRBV19
ASSVDTGPDTQY | . | TRBV9
ASSLGGPNYEQF | . | TRBV5-1
ASSGDGNNQPQH | . | TRBV9
ASRAWGGQETQY | TRBD2 | TRBV7-2
ASSRTRDSPNYGYT | TRBD1 | TRBV9
ASSWTALNPMNTEAF | . | TRBV5-1
ASSKLDRPTDTQY | TRBD1 | TRBV19
ASSWGEGSHQMNTEAF | . | TRBV5-1
AISENYEQY | . | TRBV10-3
ASSLGGASTPLH | . | TRBV5-4
ASSLGASYEQY | . | TRBV5-1
AWSVLGAGQPQH | . | TRBV30
ASSPGLAESYEQY | TRBD2 | TRBV18
ASSRQLTSTDTQY | . | TRBV9
ASSSTGSGRNEKLF | . | TRBV5-4
ASSLSGGQGTNYGYT | TRBD1 | TRBV27
ASSVSFGSYEQY | . | TRBV9
ASSKVDAQETQY | . | TRBV21-1
ASSVGYRGREQF | . | TRBV9
ASSEHPNTEAF | . | TRBV5-1
AWTLMTDNYGYT | . | TRBV30
ASSFPSPFEQY | . | TRBV28
ASSMAGGFAYEQY | TRBD1 | TRBV19
SAPGQGALVETQY | TRBD1 | TRBV29-1
AWSVEGTEAF | . | TRBV30
ATSRDRAGSSYNEQF | . | TRBV15
ASSQRRQGRTYEQY | . | TRBV23-1
ASSVGGFSYEQY | . | TRBV9
ASSSGTGVFNTEAF | TRBD1 | TRBV7-9
ASSLEWSSPGNEQY | . | TRBV11-2
ASSRGTGDGSTEAF | TRBD1 | TRBV4-3
ASSQDGRSEGHPPEKYGYT | . | TRBV4-3
ASSAERESTDTQY | TRBD2 | TRBV13
ASSLRQGGNEQF | . | TRBV5-1
ASSSPGDNEQF | . | TRBV13
ASSQDAKGTDTQY | . | TRBV4-1
SVEDPMRARTEAF | . | TRBV29-1
ASSSTGGEQY | TRBD1 | TRBV27
ASSGERPEAF | . | TRBV9
AWKMNTEAF | . | TRBV30
ASSVVGASNSPLH | . | TRBV9
ASSLTGTGDKNIQY | TRBD1 | TRBV28
ASSQASPRGLAGNNEQF | TRBD2 | TRBV4-2
ASSPEEGNTIY | . | TRBV5-5
ASSQDRGETQY | TRBD1 | TRBV13
ASNPAGTGNTEAF | TRBD1 | TRBV6-5
ATSMGGPNQPQH | . | TRBV15